This T cell receptor beta chain derives from a study of blood T cell repertoires in COVID-19. This clone was seen a single time. Looked up from germline, CDR1 is DFQATT and CDR2 is SNEGSKA (reference sequence). The CDR3 contains 11 residues. V lost 4 bases to trimming and J lost 6 bases, with 8 bases between them. Per the study methods: Estimates of nucleated cell counts were drawn from the amplification of reference gene primers. TCRdb keeps only in-frame clones here, not all; method: immunoSEQ multiplex PCR. V, J and clone size reflect that table, while D and trimming were determined from the DNA. The sample shows a few hundred thousand clones, over 80% of them seen only once.

The chain is built from TRBV20-1 and TRBJ2-3; D gene unclear. The sample was peripheral blood. The receptor's source is a woman aged 45-59 years with COVID-19, enrolled during active disease. This CDR3 is CSATSRDTQYF. CDR3 nucleotide sequence: TGCAGTGCTACCTCCCGTGATACGCAGTATTTT.